The source of this T cell receptor beta chain is a study of regulatory T cells in long-lasting Graves disease. Ten or more counts support this clonotype. Time point indicated: newly diagnosed GD, antithyroid drugs for less than 3 months. PBMCs provided the RNA from which the TCR library was made. For TCR beta, libraries came from iRepertoire HTBI primers and Arm-PCR of CDR3 regions. TCRdb itself ran the multiplex PCR reads through MiXCR, one entry per CDR3 protein. The sample lists around 400,000 distinct CDR3 sequences; around 15% were seen once. Germline V CDR1 and CDR2: SGDLS, YYNGEE. The CDR3 spans 15 residues. With 3 bases removed from V and 4 bases from J, the gap between germline ends came to 16 bases.

This clonotype was sampled from a female donor with Graves disease. The specimen comprised peripheral blood mononuclear cells (PBMCs), sampled at new diagnosis, from a patient treated with antithyroid drugs. The V call is TRBV9, the J call TRBJ1-1; D might be TRBD1 (5 bases). CDR3 sequence: CASSADIIGGTEAFF. As DNA, the CDR3 is TGTGCCAGCAGCGCCGACATCATCGGGGGCACTGAAGCTTTCTTT. The variable domain in full, completed from reference TRBV9 and TRBJ1-1, reads DSGVTQTPKHLITATGQRVTLRCSPRSGDLSVYWYQQSLDQGLQFLIQYYNGEERAKGNILERFSAQQFPDLHSELNLSSLELGDSALYFCASSADIIGGTEAFFGQGTRLTVV.